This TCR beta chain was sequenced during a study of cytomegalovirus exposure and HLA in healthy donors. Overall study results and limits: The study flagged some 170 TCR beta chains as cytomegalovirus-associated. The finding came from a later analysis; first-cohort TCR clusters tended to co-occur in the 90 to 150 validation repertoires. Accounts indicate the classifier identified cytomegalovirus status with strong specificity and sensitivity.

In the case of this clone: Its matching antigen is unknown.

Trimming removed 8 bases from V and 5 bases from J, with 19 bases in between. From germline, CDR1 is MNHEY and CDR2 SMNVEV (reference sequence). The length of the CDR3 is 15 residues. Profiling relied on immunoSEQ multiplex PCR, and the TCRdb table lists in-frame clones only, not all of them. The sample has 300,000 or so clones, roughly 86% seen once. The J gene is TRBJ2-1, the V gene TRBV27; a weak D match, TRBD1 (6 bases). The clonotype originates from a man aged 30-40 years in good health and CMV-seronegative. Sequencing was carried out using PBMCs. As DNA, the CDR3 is TGTGCCAGCCGCAAAGGCGCAGGGGTGAACAATGAGCAGTTCTTC. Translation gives CASRKGAGVNNEQFF.